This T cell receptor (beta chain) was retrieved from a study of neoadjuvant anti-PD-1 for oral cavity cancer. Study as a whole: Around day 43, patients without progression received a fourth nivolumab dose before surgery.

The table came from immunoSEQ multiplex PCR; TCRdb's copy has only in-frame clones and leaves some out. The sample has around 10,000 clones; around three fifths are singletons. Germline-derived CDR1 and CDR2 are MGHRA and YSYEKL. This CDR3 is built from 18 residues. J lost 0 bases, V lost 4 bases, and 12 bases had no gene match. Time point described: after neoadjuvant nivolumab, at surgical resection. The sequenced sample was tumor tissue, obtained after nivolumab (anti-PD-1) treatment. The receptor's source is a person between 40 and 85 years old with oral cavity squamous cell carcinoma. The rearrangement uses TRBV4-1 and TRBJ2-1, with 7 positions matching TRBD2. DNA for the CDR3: TGCGCCAGCAGCCGCCATAACAGCGGGACCGCCTCCTACAATGAGCAGTTCTTC. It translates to CASSRHNSGTASYNEQFF.